This T cell receptor (beta chain) was identified in a study of cytomegalovirus exposure and HLA in healthy donors. A multiplex PCR was run with 60 Vbeta primers and 13 Jbeta primers. Clones were read by immunoSEQ multiplex PCR, and TCRdb kept only the in-frame ones, dropping some. This sample has roughly 140,000 clones, with less than 9.5% found just once. Whole-study results and caveats: When presence/absence was analysed, sequencing depth was taken to be roughly uniform across donors.

On this clone itself: Its specificity is unknown.

Germline loops: CDR1 MNHEY, CDR2 SVGAGI. The CDR3 totals 14 residues. V was clipped by 6 bases and J by 10 bases; unmatched bases: 11. What was sequenced was PBMCs. This TCR was recovered from a male donor in good health and CMV-seronegative. V gene TRBV6-5 combines with J gene TRBJ2-1, with 8 bases aligning to TRBD1. In DNA, the CDR3 is TGTGCCAGCAGCCCAGGGACAGGCTCCGGGGAGCAGTTCTTC. Its translation is CASSPGTGSGEQFF.